A selection of T cell receptor beta chains follows, all from one sample in a study of T cells in Graves' hyperthyroidism and ophthalmopathy. TCRdb reprocessed the multiplex PCR reads with MiXCR, giving one entry per CDR3 protein. The sample lists a few hundred thousand distinct CDR3 sequences; approximately 21% were seen once. The sample comprised blood. The receptors were sampled from a man aged 25-40 years with Graves' ophthalmopathy. CDR3s include the opening cysteine and the closing phenylalanine or tryptophan. Each record gives: V gene, D gene, clone size, J gene, CDR3 protein, CDR3 DNA. A D gene is named only where the DNA matches it firmly. Size values are once, few and many counts, or a class for expanded clones, and some rows have none.

TRBV20-1	TRBD2	NA	TRBJ2-5	CSARASGRGETQYF	TGCAGTGCTAGAGCTAGCGGGAGGGGAGAGACCCAGTACTTC
TRBV5-4	TRBD2	NA	TRBJ2-1	CASSLGTSSFDEQFF	TGTGCCAGCAGCTTGGGGACTAGTTCCTTCGATGAGCAGTTCTTC
TRBV9	NA	NA	TRBJ1-4	CASSPRPQLEKLFF	TGTGCCAGCAGCCCCCGGCCACAGTTGGAAAAACTGTTTTTT
TRBV6-1	TRBD1	NA	TRBJ2-7	CASRRDRGSNEQYF	TGTGCCAGCAGACGGGACAGGGGGTCAAACGAGCAGTACTTC
TRBV2	NA	NA	TRBJ1-5	CASRLQASNQPQHF	TGTGCCAGCAGACTACAGGCCTCCAATCAGCCCCAGCATTTT
TRBV4-1	NA	few	TRBJ2-2	CASSQSGSNTGELFF	TGCGCCAGCAGCCAGAGCGGATCGAACACCGGGGAGCTGTTTTTT
TRBV4-1	NA	few	TRBJ2-2	CASSQDRTATGELFF	TGCGCCAGCAGCCAAGATCGGACGGCCACCGGGGAGCTGTTTTTT
TRBV28	TRBD2	few	TRBJ2-1	CASSFRQTSPHEQFF	TGTGCCAGCAGTTTTCGTCAGACTAGCCCCCATGAGCAGTTCTTC
TRBV30	TRBD2	many	TRBJ2-7	CAWAPPSGGRYEQYF	TGTGCCTGGGCCCCCCCTTCGGGGGGTAGGTACGAGCAGTACTTC
TRBV4-1	TRBD2	few	TRBJ2-1	CASSQSRLAGGNNEQFF	TGCGCCAGCAGCCAATCCCGACTAGCGGGAGGGAACAATGAGCAGTTCTTC
TRBV20-1	NA	NA	TRBJ1-2	CSASRGGDGYTF	TGCAGTGCTTCAAGAGGCGGAGATGGCTACACCTTC
TRBV12-3/TRBV12-4	NA	few	TRBJ1-2	CASSSGADYGYTF	TGTGCCAGCAGTTCTGGGGCAGACTATGGCTACACCTTC
TRBV19	TRBD2	NA	TRBJ2-7	CASSIGSSGMSEQYF	TGTGCCAGTAGTATAGGGAGTAGCGGGATGAGCGAGCAGTACTTC
TRBV6-5	TRBD2	NA	TRBJ2-5	CASSYSMRTSKETQYF	TGTGCCAGCAGTTACTCGATGCGGACTAGCAAGGAGACCCAGTACTTC
TRBV2	TRBD1	NA	TRBJ2-1	CASKLQGAGYNEQFF	TGTGCCAGCAAATTACAGGGGGCGGGCTACAATGAGCAGTTCTTC
TRBV28	TRBD2	NA	TRBJ2-7	CASSRPSRGSAYEQYF	TGTGCCAGCAGTCGTCCATCCCGCGGGAGCGCGTACGAGCAGTACTTC
TRBV5-1	TRBD1	NA	TRBJ1-3	CASSLNGQGPGNTIYF	TGCGCCAGCAGCCTAAACGGACAGGGGCCGGGAAACACCATATATTTT
TRBV3-1	TRBD1	few	TRBJ1-2	CASGTGGSRGYTF	TGTGCCAGCGGGACAGGGGGGAGTCGCGGCTACACCTTC
TRBV29-1	NA	NA	TRBJ2-7	CSVEAGDYEQYF	TGCAGCGTTGAAGCGGGGGACTACGAGCAGTACTTC
TRBV20-1	NA	few	TRBJ2-4	CSAVKDEKNIQYF	TGCAGTGCTGTTAAAGACGAGAAAAACATTCAGTACTTC
TRBV5-1	TRBD1	NA	TRBJ2-7	CASSGGQGSDEQYF	TGCGCCAGCAGCGGGGGACAGGGCTCTGACGAGCAGTACTTC
TRBV2	TRBD2	few	TRBJ2-5	CASTSGRSSLQETQYF	TGTGCCAGCACTAGCGGGAGGTCATCTCTCCAAGAGACCCAGTACTTC
TRBV15	NA	NA	TRBJ1-3	CATSRDPAGVGNTIYF	TGTGCCACCAGCAGAGATCCGGCAGGGGTCGGAAACACCATATATTTT
TRBV7-2	TRBD2	NA	TRBJ2-2	CASSSPTSGANTGELFF	TGTGCCAGCAGCTCCCCGACTAGCGGGGCGAACACCGGGGAGCTGTTTTTT
TRBV12-3/TRBV12-4	NA	few	TRBJ2-2	CASSLGVRNGELFF	TGTGCCAGCAGTTTAGGGGTGAGGAACGGGGAGCTGTTTTTT
TRBV10-3	NA	NA	TRBJ1-1	CAISESREGEAFF	TGTGCCATCAGTGAGTCAAGGGAAGGAGAAGCTTTCTTT
TRBV5-6	TRBD2	NA	TRBJ2-7	CASSLFGLAGVAGDEQYF	TGTGCCAGCAGCTTGTTTGGGCTAGCGGGAGTGGCAGGGGACGAGCAGTACTTC
TRBV6-1	NA	NA	TRBJ2-1	CASGTVSYNEQFF	TGTGCCAGCGGTACAGTCTCCTACAATGAGCAGTTCTTC
TRBV7-3	TRBD1	NA	TRBJ2-1	CASSPTGVNEQFF	TGTGCCAGCAGCCCGACAGGGGTCAATGAGCAGTTCTTC
TRBV11-2	TRBD1	NA	TRBJ1-6	CASTVQLPGQGTDSPLHF	TGTGCCAGCACCGTTCAACTGCCGGGACAGGGTACGGATTCACCCCTCCACTTT
TRBV30	TRBD2	NA	TRBJ2-3	CAWGGLAGDSDTQYF	TGTGCCTGGGGGGGCCTAGCGGGAGACTCAGATACGCAGTATTTT
TRBV7-9	TRBD2	NA	TRBJ2-5	CASSPLAWYQETQYF	TGTGCCAGCAGCCCACTAGCGTGGTACCAAGAGACCCAGTACTTC
TRBV5-1	NA	many	TRBJ1-1	CASSRTTGQRNTEAFF	TGCGCCAGCAGCCGTACCACGGGACAAAGGAACACTGAAGCTTTCTTT
TRBV19	NA	few	TRBJ2-1	CASSIPTGSGYNEQFF	TGTGCCAGTAGTATTCCTACAGGGTCGGGATACAATGAGCAGTTCTTC
TRBV30	NA	many	TRBJ1-5	CAWSTRINQPQHF	TGTGCCTGGAGTACCAGAATCAATCAGCCCCAGCATTTT
TRBV7-2	TRBD2	many	TRBJ2-1	CASSRGLAGVEEQFF	TGTGCCAGCAGCCGAGGACTAGCGGGAGTAGAGGAGCAGTTCTTC
TRBV5-6	TRBD1	many	TRBJ2-5	CASSLTGGETQYF	TGTGCCAGCAGCCTGACAGGGGGTGAGACCCAGTACTTC
TRBV7-2	TRBD2	NA	TRBJ2-2	CASSHGLAATGELFF	TGTGCCAGCAGCCACGGACTAGCCGCGACCGGGGAGCTGTTTTTT
TRBV28	NA	few	TRBJ2-1	CASSLSGAGIVGFF	TGTGCCAGCAGTTTATCGGGGGCGGGTATAGTGGGGTTCTTC
TRBV27	NA	NA	TRBJ2-1	CASRASYNEQFF	TGTGCCAGCAGGGCTAGCTACAATGAGCAGTTCTTC
TRBV28	NA	NA	TRBJ2-1	CASSPAGTSYNEQFF	TGTGCCAGCAGCCCCGCTGGGACTTCCTACAATGAGCAGTTCTTC
TRBV5-8	TRBD2	NA	TRBJ2-2	CASSLASGSGTGELFF	TGTGCCAGCAGCTTGGCTAGCGGGAGTGGGACCGGGGAGCTGTTTTTT
TRBV28	NA	NA	TRBJ2-7	CASRGTEAYEQYF	TGTGCCAGCAGGGGGACCGAGGCTTACGAGCAGTACTTC
TRBV12-3/TRBV12-4	NA	NA	TRBJ1-2	CASSLRGRTLYGYTF	TGTGCCAGCAGTTTAAGGGGACGCACCCTATATGGCTACACCTTC
TRBV6-5	NA	NA	TRBJ1-5	CASSYSSLGNQPQHF	TGTGCCAGCAGTTACTCGTCTCTGGGCAATCAGCCCCAGCATTTT
TRBV9	NA	NA	TRBJ2-5	CASSVAVYQETQYF	TGTGCCAGCAGCGTAGCCGTGTACCAAGAGACCCAGTACTTC
TRBV5-1	TRBD1	NA	TRBJ2-1	CASFRDSSYNEQFF	TGCGCCAGCTTTAGGGACAGCTCCTACAATGAGCAGTTCTTC
TRBV6-1	TRBD2	NA	TRBJ2-7	CASGLAGQTYEQYF	TGTGCCAGCGGACTAGCGGGTCAAACCTACGAGCAGTACTTC
TRBV19	TRBD2	NA	TRBJ2-1	CASSLGLARAKRSYNEQFF	TGTGCCAGTAGTCTGGGACTAGCGAGAGCGAAGAGGTCCTACAATGAGCAGTTCTTC